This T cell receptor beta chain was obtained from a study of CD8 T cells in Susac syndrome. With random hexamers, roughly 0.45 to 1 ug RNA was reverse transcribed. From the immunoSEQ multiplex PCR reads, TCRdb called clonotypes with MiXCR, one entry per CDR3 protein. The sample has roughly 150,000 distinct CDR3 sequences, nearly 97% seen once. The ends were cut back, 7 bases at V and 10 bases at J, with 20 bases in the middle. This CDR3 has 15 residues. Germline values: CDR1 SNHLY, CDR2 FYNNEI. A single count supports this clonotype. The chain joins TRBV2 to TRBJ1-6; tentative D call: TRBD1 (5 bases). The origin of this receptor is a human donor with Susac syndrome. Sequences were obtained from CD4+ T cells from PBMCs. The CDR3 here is CASTNGVGGRSPLHF. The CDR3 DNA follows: TGTGCCAGCACCAACGGCGTGGGGGGTAGGTCACCCCTCCACTTT.